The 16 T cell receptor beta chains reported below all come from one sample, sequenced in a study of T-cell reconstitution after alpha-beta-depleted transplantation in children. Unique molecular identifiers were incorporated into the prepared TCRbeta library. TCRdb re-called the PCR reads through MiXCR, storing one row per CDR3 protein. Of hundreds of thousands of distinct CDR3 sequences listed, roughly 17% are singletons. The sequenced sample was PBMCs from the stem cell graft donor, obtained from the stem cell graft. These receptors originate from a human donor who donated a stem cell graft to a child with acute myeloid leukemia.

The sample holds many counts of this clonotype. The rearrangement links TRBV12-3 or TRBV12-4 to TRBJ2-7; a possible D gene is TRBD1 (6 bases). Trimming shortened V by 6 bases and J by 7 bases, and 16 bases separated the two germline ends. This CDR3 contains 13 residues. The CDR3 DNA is TGTGCCAGCAGCAAAGACAGGTCAGGGGAGCAGTACTTC. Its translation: CASSKDRSGEQYF.

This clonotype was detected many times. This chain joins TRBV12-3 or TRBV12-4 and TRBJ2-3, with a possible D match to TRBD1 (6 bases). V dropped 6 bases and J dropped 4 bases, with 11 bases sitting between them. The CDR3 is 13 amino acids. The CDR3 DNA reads TGTGCCAGCAGAGGACAGTCCCCAGATACGCAGTATTTT. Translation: CASRGQSPDTQYF.

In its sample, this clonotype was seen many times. The CDR3 loop reads CSVLRDKGSEQYF. The CDR3 coding sequence is TGCAGCGTCCTCCGGGACAAGGGCTCCGAGCAGTACTTC. The V and J genes are TRBV29-1 and TRBJ2-7; possibly TRBD1 for D (6 bases). The germline gives CDR1 SQVTM, CDR2 ANQGSEA. The germline V and J ends were trimmed by 6 bases and 6 bases, with 18 bases remaining between them. The CDR3 has 13 residues.

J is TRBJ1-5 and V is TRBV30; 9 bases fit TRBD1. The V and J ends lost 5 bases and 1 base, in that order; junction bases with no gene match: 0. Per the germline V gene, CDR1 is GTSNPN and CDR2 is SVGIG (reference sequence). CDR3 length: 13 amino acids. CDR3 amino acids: CAWGTGSNQPQHF. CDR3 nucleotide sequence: TGTGCCTGGGGGACAGGGAGCAATCAGCCCCAGCATTTT.

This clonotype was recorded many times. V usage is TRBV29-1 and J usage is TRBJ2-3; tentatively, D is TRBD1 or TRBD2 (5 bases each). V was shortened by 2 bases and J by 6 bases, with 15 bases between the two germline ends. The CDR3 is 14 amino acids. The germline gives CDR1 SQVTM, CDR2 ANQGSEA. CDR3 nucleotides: TGCAGCGTTGAATCGGGACGGCGATCGGATACGCAGTATTTT. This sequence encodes CSVESGRRSDTQYF.

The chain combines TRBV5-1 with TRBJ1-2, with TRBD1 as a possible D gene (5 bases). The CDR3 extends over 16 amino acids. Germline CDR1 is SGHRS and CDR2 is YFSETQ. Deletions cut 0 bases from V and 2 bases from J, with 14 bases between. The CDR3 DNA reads TGCGCCAGCAGCTTGGGGCAGGGTCGGGGCAACTATGGCTACACCTTC. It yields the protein CASSLGQGRGNYGYTF. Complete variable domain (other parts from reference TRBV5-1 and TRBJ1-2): KAGVTQTPRYLIKTRGQQVTLSCSPISGHRSVSWYQQTPGQGLQFLFEYFSETQRNKGNFPGRFSGRQFSNSRSEMNVSTLELGDSALYLCASSLGQGRGNYGYTFGSGTRLTVV.

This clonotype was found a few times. The CDR3 spells CASSLDQVYGYTF. The CDR3, as DNA: TGTGCCAGCAGCTTAGACCAGGTCTATGGCTACACCTTC. The V and J genes are TRBV7-8 and TRBJ1-2; the D is unclear. Trimming took 1 base from V and 4 from J, leaving 7 bases between them. From germline, CDR1 is SGHVS and CDR2 FQNEAQ. The CDR3 extends over 13 amino acids.

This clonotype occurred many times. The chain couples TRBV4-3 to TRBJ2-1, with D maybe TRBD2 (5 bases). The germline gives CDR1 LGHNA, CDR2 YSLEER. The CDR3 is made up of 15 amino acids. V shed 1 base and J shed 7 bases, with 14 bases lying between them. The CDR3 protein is CASSQVQPGGNEQFF. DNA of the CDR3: TGCGCCAGCAGCCAAGTGCAACCGGGCGGGAATGAGCAGTTCTTC.

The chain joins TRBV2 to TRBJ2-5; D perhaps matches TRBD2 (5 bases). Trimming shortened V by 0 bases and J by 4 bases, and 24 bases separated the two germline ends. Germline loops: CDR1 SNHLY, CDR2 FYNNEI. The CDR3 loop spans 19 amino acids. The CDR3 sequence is CASSEATASIRGARETQYF. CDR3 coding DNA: TGTGCCAGCAGTGAAGCGACGGCTTCTATTCGGGGAGCAAGAGAGACCCAGTACTTC.

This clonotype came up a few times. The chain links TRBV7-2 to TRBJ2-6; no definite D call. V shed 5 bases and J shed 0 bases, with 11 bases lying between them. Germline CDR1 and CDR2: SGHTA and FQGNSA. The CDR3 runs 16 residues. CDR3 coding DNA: TGTGCCAGCAGCCAAGGAACCTTCTCTGGGGCCAACGTCCTGACTTTC. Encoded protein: CASSQGTFSGANVLTF.

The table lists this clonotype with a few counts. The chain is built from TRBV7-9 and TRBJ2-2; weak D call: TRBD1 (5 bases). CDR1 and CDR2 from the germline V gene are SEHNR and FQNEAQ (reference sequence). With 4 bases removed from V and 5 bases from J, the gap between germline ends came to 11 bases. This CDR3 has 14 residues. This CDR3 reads CASSSKGVTGELFF. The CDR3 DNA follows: TGTGCCAGCAGCTCGAAAGGGGTAACCGGGGAGCTGTTTTTT.

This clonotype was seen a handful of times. CDR3 nucleotide sequence: TGTGCCAGCAGTTTACTATTGGGAGGGGTGAACACTGAAGCTTTCTTT. Protein: CASSLLLGGVNTEAFF. This chain uses TRBV28 with TRBJ1-1, with D tentatively TRBD1 (5 bases). The CDR3 has 16 amino acids. Trimming took 2 bases from V and 0 from J, leaving 13 bases between them. Germline-derived CDR1 and CDR2 are MDHEN and SYDVKM.

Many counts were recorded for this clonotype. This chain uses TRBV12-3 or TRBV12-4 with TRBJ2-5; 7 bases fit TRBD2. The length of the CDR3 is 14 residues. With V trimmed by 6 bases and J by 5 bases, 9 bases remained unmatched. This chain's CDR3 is CASSLRGDWETQYF. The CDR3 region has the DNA TGTGCCAGCAGCCTTCGGGGGGATTGGGAGACCCAGTACTTC.

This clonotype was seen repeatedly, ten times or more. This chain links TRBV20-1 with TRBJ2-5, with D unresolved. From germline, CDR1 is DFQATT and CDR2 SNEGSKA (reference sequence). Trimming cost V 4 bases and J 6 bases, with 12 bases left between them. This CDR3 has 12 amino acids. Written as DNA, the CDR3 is TGCAGTGCTACTCTTACTGAGAAGACCCAGTACTTC. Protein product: CSATLTEKTQYF.

CDR3 loop: CASSQEGLAGLQETQYF. In DNA, the CDR3 is TGTGCCAGCAGCCAAGAGGGACTAGCGGGGCTACAAGAGACCCAGTACTTC. The chain has TRBV14 and TRBJ2-5; TRBD2 agrees at 13 bases. Germline CDR1 and CDR2: SGHDN and FVKESK. J was trimmed by 2 bases and V by 0 bases; bases with no gene match: 3. The CDR3 spans 17 residues.

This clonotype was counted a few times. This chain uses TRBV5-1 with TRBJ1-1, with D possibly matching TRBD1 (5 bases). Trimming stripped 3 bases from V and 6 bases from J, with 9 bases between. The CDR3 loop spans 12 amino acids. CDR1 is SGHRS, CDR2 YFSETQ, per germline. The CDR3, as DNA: TGCGCCAGCAGCTCGGGGACTTCTGAAGCTTTCTTT. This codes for CASSSGTSEAFF.